This is a list of T cell receptor beta chains from one sample in a study of blood T cell repertoires in COVID-19. The data were produced by immunoSEQ multiplex PCR, yet TCRdb's version contains in-frame clones alone and is incomplete. The sample carries some 82,000 clones, about four fifths recorded once. The specimen was peripheral blood. The receptors originated from an older man with active or convalescent COVID-19. Each CDR3 is given without its conserved first and last residue. Each record gives: V gene, J gene, CDR3 protein.

>TRBV6-2/TRBV6-3|TRBJ2-1
ASSYGHQSSYNEQF
>TRBV5-1|TRBJ1-4
ASSSGDMREKLF
>TRBV10-3|TRBJ1-1
AISESIRATEAF
>TRBV2|TRBJ1-5
ASSVFRGNQPQH
>TRBV7-8|TRBJ2-5
ASSWSGETQY
>TRBV11-2|TRBJ2-5
ASSPPPGQGASETQY
>TRBV27|TRBJ2-2
ASHLLGTGGTGELF
>TRBV10-2|TRBJ2-1
ATRSGGDYNEQF
>TRBV7-3|TRBJ1-2
ASSLLGTGEVDGYT
>TRBV6-2/TRBV6-3|TRBJ1-2
ASSQGQNLNYGYT
>TRBV5-8|TRBJ2-7
ASSPRGGREQY